This T cell receptor (beta chain) derives from a study of blood T cell repertoires in COVID-19. On the study more broadly: Sites in the United States, Italy and Spain provided acute and convalescent COVID-19 samples. Sources were T cells, B-cell-depleted T cells, or PBMCs; the material itself was cDNA or gDNA.

TCRdb's copy holds only in-frame clones and misses some; the assay was immunoSEQ multiplex PCR. This sample carries under 200,000 clones, around 82% of them seen once, and the ten largest clones take 9.8%. With regard to this clone: The sample contains more than one DNA sequence encoding this CDR3.

Input material: peripheral blood. This sequence was found in a woman of 80 years or more with acute or convalescent COVID-19.

The CDR3 reads CASSRLAGASTGELFF. The CDR3 DNA sequence: TGTGCCAGCAGCCGCCTAGCGGGAGCCAGCACCGGGGAGCTGTTTTTT. V and J are TRBV7-2 and TRBJ2-2, with 10 bases fitting TRBD2. Germline V CDR1 and CDR2: SGHTA, FQGNSA. The CDR3 is 16 residues long. V was pared by 5 bases and J by 4 bases, with 7 bases of the junction left unmatched. The variable domain in full, with the rest retrieved from reference TRBV7-2 and TRBJ2-2, is GAGVSQSPSNKVTEKGKDVELRCDPISGHTALYWYRQSLGQGLEFLIYFQGNSAPDKSGLPSDRFSAERTGGSVSTLTIQRTQQEDSAVYLCASSRLAGASTGELFFGEGSRLTVL.